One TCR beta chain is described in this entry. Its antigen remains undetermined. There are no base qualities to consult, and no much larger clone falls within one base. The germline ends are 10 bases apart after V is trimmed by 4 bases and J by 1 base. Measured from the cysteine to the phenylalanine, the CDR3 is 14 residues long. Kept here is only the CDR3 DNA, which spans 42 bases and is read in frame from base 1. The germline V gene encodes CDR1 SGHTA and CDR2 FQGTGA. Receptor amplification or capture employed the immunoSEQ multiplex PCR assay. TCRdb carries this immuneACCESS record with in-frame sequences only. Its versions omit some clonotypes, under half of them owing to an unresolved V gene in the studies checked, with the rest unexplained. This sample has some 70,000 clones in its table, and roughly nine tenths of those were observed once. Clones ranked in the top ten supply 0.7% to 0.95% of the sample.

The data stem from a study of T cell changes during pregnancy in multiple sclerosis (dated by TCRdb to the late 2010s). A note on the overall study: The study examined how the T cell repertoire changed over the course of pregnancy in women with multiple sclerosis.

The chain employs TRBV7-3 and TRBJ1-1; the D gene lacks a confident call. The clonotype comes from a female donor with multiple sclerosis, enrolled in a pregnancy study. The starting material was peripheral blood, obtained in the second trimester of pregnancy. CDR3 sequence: CASSSNSGNTEAFF. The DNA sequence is TGTGCCAGCAGCTCAAACTCGGGGAACACTGAAGCTTTCTTT. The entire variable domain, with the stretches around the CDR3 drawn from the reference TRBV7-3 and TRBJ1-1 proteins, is GAGVSQTPSNKVTEKGKYVELRCDPISGHTALYWYRQSLGQGPEFLIYFQGTGAADDSGLPNDRFFAVRPEGSVSTLKIQRTERGDSAVYLCASSSNSGNTEAFFGQGTRLTVV.